This T cell receptor beta chain appears in the sequencing data of a study of cytomegalovirus exposure and HLA in healthy donors. Regarding the study as a whole: When analyzed later, the rates of TCR association showed variation by HLA locus, with DRB1 the most and HLA-C the fewest. Some highly shared sequence variants likely arose as a pipeline artifact.

Looked up from germline, CDR1 is SQVTM and CDR2 is ANQGSEA. The V end was cut by 1 base, the J end by 14 bases, with 15 bases between. CDR3 length: 12 amino acids. The PCR had 60 Vbeta and 13 Jbeta primers. Profiled with immunoSEQ multiplex PCR; TCRdb holds only in-frame clones, not every one. The table lists around 160,000 clones, roughly 80% of them singletons. This clone turned up a few times. What it recognizes is unknown. The genes are TRBV29-1 and TRBJ2-1, with D possibly TRBD2 on 6 matching bases. This clonotype originated in a man aged 45-65 years in good health and CMV-seropositive. The sample was PBMCs. The CDR3 loop reads CSVEGGGRGKFF. As DNA, the CDR3 is TGCAGCGTTGAAGGGGGAGGACGGGGGAAGTTCTTC.